Reported below is one TCR beta chain. The cohort comprised adults aged 18 to 89 years residing in around 25 US areas. Authors' processing steps: By means of reference gene primer amplification, nucleated cell counts were estimated. Sequencing was performed with immunoSEQ multiplex PCR; in TCRdb, only in-frame clones are kept and a portion is missing. V, J and clone size were drawn from that table, and D and trimming were deduced from the DNA. The repertoire includes around 290,000 clones, 86% of them detected once, and around 2.4% sits in the top ten. The data belong to a study of blood T cell repertoires in COVID-19. Looking at the study overall: Sample material is recorded as cDNA or gDNA derived from T cells, B-cell-depleted T cells, or PBMCs.

The CDR3 sequence is 15 residues long. V lost 1 base and J lost 2; bases outside the gene matches: 2. Germline V gives CDR1 KGHSH, CDR2 LQKENI. Sample: PBMCs or T cells enriched from blood (not recorded which). The chain uses TRBV18 and TRBJ1-2; 9 positions agree with TRBD1. The sequence was collected from a woman younger than 30 who had recovered from COVID-19. CDR3 bases: TGTGCCAGCTCACCACTACAGGGGGCGAACTATGGCTACACCTTC. Amino acid sequence: CASSPLQGANYGYTF.